This TCR beta chain is drawn from a study of T cells in Graves' hyperthyroidism and ophthalmopathy. Overall study context: Peripheral blood samples were taken at initial diagnosis, prior to any treatment. General study points: The model predicted ophthalmopathy a median roughly six months before onset. The blood repertoire included most of the expanded thyroid clonotypes above 0.001.

This CDR3 spans 12 amino acids. The V and J ends lost 2 bases and 3 bases respectively, with 4 bases between them. The germline CDR1 and CDR2 sequences are KGHSH and LQKENI. Amplification yielded TCR beta CDR3 regions, with RNA transcripts as the source. Initially, a first-round RT-PCR of the TCR CDR3 employed the HTBI primer set. TCRdb passed the multiplex PCR reads through MiXCR, listing each CDR3 protein once. Here the sample spans about 590,000 distinct CDR3 sequences, approximately 15% being singletons. The diagnostic basis comprised clinical symptoms, serum thyroxine and TRAb, thyroid ultrasound and orbital computed tomography. This clonotype has ten or more counts. No antigen is known for it.

The sequencing input was blood. The receptor comes from a woman aged 30 to 39 with Graves' hyperthyroidism. V and J are TRBV18 and TRBJ2-5, with no clear D. The CDR3 DNA follows: TGTGCCAGCTCACCAGATGAAGAGACCCAGTACTTC. Protein product: CASSPDEETQYF.